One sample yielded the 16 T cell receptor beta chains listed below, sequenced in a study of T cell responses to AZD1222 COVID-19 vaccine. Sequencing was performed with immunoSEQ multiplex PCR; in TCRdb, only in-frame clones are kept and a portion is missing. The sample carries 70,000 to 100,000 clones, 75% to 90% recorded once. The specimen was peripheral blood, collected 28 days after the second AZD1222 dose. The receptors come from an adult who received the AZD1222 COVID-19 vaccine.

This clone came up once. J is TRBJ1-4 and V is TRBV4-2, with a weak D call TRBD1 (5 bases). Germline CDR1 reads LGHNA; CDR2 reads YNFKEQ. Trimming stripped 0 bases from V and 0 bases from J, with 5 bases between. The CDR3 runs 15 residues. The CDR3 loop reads CASSQDRATNEKLFF. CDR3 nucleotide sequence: TGTGCCAGCAGCCAAGACAGGGCAACTAATGAAAAACTGTTTTTT.

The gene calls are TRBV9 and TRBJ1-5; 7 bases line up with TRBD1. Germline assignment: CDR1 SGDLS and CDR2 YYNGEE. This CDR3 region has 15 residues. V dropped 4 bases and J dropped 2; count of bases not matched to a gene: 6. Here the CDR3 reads CASSPGTEGNQPQHF. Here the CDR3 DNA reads TGTGCCAGCAGCCCTGGGACAGAAGGCAATCAGCCCCAGCATTTT.

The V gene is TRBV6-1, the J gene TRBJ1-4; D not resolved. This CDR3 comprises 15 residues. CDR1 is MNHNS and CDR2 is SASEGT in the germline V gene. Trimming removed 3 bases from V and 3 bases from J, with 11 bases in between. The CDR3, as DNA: TGTGCCAGCAGTGACCGGGCCGGGGCTAATGAAAAACTGTTTTTT. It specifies CASSDRAGANEKLFF.

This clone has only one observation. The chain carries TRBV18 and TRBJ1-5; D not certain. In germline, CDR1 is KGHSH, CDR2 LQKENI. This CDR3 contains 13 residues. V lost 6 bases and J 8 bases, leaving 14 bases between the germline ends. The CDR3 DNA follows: TGTGCCAGCTCCGTTTCTCCGAAGGAGCCCCAGCATTTT. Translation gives CASSVSPKEPQHF. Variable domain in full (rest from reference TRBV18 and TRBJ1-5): NAGVMQNPRHLVRRRGQEARLRCSPMKGHSHVYWYRQLPEEGLKFMVYLQKENIIDESGMPKERFSAEFPKEGPSILRIQQVVRGDSAAYFCASSVSPKEPQHFGDGTRLSIL.

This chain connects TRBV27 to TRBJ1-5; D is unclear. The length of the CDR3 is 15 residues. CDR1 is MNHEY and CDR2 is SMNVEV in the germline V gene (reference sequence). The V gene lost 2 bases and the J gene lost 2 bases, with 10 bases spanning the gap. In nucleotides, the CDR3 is TGTGCCAGCAGTTTAAGGGCGGCTGGCAATCAGCCCCAGCATTTT. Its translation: CASSLRAAGNQPQHF.

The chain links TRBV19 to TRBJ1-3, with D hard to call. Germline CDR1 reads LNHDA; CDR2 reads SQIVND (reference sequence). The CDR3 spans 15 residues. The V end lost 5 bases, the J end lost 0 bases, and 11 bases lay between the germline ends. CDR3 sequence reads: CASSYYGYSGNTIYF. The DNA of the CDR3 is TGTGCCAGTAGTTACTACGGGTACTCTGGAAACACCATATATTTT. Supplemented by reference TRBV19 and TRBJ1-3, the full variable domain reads DGGITQSPKYLFRKEGQNVTLSCEQNLNHDAMYWYRQDPGQGLRLIYYSQIVNDFQKGDIAEGYSVSREKKESFPLTVTSAQKNPTAFYLCASSYYGYSGNTIYFGEGSWLTVV.

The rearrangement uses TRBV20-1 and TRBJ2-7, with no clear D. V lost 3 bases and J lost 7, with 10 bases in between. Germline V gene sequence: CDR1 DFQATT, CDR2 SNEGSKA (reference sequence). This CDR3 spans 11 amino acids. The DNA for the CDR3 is TGCAGTGCTAGCCCTGAAGGGGAGCAGTACTTC. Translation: CSASPEGEQYF.

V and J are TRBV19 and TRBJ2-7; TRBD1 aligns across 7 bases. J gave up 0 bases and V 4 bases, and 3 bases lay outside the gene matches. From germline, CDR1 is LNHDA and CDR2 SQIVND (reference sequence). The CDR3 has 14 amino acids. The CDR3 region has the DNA TGTGCCAGTAGTACCTGGACAGGCTCCTACGAGCAGTACTTC. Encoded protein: CASSTWTGSYEQYF.

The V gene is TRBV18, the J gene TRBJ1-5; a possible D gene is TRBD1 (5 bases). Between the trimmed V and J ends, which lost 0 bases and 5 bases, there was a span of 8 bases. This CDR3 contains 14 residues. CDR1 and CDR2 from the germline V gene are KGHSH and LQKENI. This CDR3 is CASSPPGTDQPQHF. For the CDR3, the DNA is TGTGCCAGCTCACCACCCGGGACCGATCAGCCCCAGCATTTT.

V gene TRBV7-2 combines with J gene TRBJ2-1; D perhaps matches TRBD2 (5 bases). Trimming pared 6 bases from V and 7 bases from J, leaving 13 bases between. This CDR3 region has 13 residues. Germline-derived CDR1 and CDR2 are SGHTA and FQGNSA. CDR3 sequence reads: CASRSDSFNEQFF. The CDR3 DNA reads TGTGCCAGCAGGTCGGACTCTTTTAATGAGCAGTTCTTC.

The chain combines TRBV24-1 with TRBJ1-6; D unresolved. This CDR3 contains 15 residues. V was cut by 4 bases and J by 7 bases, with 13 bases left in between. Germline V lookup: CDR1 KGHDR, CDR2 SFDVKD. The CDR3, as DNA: TGTGCCACCAGTGACCCGACGGTGCCAAATTCACCCCTCCACTTT. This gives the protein CATSDPTVPNSPLHF.

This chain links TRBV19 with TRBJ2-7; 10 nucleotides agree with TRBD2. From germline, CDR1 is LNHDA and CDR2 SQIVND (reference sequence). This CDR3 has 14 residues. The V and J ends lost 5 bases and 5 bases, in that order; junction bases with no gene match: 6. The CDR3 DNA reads TGTGCCAGTAGTCTCCTAGCGGGAGTGCACGAGCAGTACTTC. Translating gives CASSLLAGVHEQYF.

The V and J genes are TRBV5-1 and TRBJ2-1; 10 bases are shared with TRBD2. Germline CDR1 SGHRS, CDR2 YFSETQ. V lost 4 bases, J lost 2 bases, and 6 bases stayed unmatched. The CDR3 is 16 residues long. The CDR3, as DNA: TGCGCCAGCAGCATAGTTGGACTAGCGGCCTACAATGAGCAGTTCTTC. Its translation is CASSIVGLAAYNEQFF.

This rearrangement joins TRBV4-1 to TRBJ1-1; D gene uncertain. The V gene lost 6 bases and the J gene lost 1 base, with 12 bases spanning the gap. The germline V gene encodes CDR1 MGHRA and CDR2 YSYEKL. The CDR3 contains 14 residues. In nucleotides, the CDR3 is TGCGCCAGCAGGGGGAATCTCAAGAACACTGAAGCTTTCTTT. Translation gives CASRGNLKNTEAFF.

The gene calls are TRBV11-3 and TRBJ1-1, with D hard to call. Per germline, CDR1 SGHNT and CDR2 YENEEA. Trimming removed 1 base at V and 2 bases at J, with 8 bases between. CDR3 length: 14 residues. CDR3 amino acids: CASSLGEPNTEAFF. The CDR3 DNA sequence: TGTGCCAGCAGCTTAGGGGAACCAAACACTGAAGCTTTCTTT.

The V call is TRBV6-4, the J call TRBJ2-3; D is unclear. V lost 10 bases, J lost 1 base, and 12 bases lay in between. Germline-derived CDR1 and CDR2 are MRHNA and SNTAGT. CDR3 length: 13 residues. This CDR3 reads CATHSRRTDTQYF. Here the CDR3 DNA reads TGTGCCACCCATAGTCGTCGCACAGATACGCAGTATTTT.